The rows below give T cell receptor beta chains drawn from one sample of a study of monozygotic twins with cystic fibrosis. Here immunoSEQ multiplex PCR was the method, and the copy in TCRdb shows in-frame clones only, minus some. The data hold approximately 7,700 clones, with 90% to 95% observed a single time. Input material: blood. These receptor sequences come from a boy between 2 and 15 years old with cystic fibrosis. CDR3s include the opening cysteine and the closing phenylalanine or tryptophan. The order of the fields is CDR3 DNA, CDR3 protein, J gene, clone size, V gene, D gene. D genes are given only for firm matches. Not all rows give a size; the values are once, few, many and, for expanded clones, a class.

CDR3 DNA: TGTGCTAGTGGGTCTTTTGACACCGGGGGGCAAAATAGACTAGCCAAAAACATTCAGTACTTC; CDR3 protein: CASGSFDTGGQNRLAKNIQYF; J gene: TRBJ2-4; clone size: NA; V gene: TRBV12-5; D gene: NA
CDR3 DNA: TGTGCCAGCAGGGCCCTTGGGGGCTCCTACGAGCAGTACTTC; CDR3 protein: CASRALGGSYEQYF; J gene: TRBJ2-7; clone size: NA; V gene: TRBV6-5; D gene: NA
CDR3 DNA: TGTGCCAGCAGTTCGGCAGATACGCAGTATTTT; CDR3 protein: CASSSADTQYF; J gene: TRBJ2-3; clone size: NA; V gene: TRBV27; D gene: NA
CDR3 DNA: TGTGCCAGTAGTATTGCGCCAGCATACTACACCTTC; CDR3 protein: CASSIAPAYYTF; J gene: TRBJ1-2; clone size: NA; V gene: TRBV19; D gene: NA
CDR3 DNA: TGCGCCAGCAGCCAAGCGGGGGGCAACATTCAGTACTTC; CDR3 protein: CASSQAGGNIQYF; J gene: TRBJ2-4; clone size: NA; V gene: TRBV4-3; D gene: NA
CDR3 DNA: TGTGCCAGCAGCGTATCACTGAACACTGAAGCTTTCTTT; CDR3 protein: CASSVSLNTEAFF; J gene: TRBJ1-1; clone size: NA; V gene: TRBV9; D gene: NA
CDR3 DNA: TGTGCCAGCAGCTTACGGGGGCCGAATCAAGAGACCCAGTACTTC; CDR3 protein: CASSLRGPNQETQYF; J gene: TRBJ2-5; clone size: NA; V gene: TRBV7-9; D gene: NA
CDR3 DNA: TGTGCCAGCAGCCAATTGACGGACCCGAGAACCGGGGAGCTGTTTTTT; CDR3 protein: CASSQLTDPRTGELFF; J gene: TRBJ2-2; clone size: NA; V gene: TRBV4-2; D gene: NA
CDR3 DNA: TGTGCCAGCAGTTTATCCAGGAGCTCCTACGAGCAGTACTTC; CDR3 protein: CASSLSRSSYEQYF; J gene: TRBJ2-7; clone size: NA; V gene: TRBV27; D gene: NA
CDR3 DNA: TGTGCCAGCAGCTCAAGAGACTCATACAATGAGCAGTTCTTC; CDR3 protein: CASSSRDSYNEQFF; J gene: TRBJ2-1; clone size: NA; V gene: TRBV11-3; D gene: NA
CDR3 DNA: TGTGCCAGCAGCTTAGTAGCGGTAACAGGGGACCACTCCTACGAGCAGTACTTC; CDR3 protein: CASSLVAVTGDHSYEQYF; J gene: TRBJ2-7; clone size: NA; V gene: TRBV7-9; D gene: NA
CDR3 DNA: TGTGCCAGCAGCCCCCAGACAGGGGGTCCCTACGAGCAGTACTTC; CDR3 protein: CASSPQTGGPYEQYF; J gene: TRBJ2-7; clone size: NA; V gene: TRBV14; D gene: TRBD1
CDR3 DNA: TGTGCCAGCAGTGAAGGAGGGGGGGGGTTTGAGACCCAGTACTTC; CDR3 protein: CASSEGGGGFETQYF; J gene: TRBJ2-5; clone size: NA; V gene: TRBV2; D gene: NA
CDR3 DNA: TGTGCCAGCAGCCCGCCCCGATCAACTAACTATGGCTACACCTTC; CDR3 protein: CASSPPRSTNYGYTF; J gene: TRBJ1-2; clone size: NA; V gene: TRBV13; D gene: NA
CDR3 DNA: TGTGCCAGTAGTTCTCGGACCAACTACGAGCAGTACTTC; CDR3 protein: CASSSRTNYEQYF; J gene: TRBJ2-7; clone size: NA; V gene: TRBV19; D gene: NA
CDR3 DNA: TGTGCCAGCAGCTTCCTGGCAGAGTCTAGCACAGATACGCAGTATTTT; CDR3 protein: CASSFLAESSTDTQYF; J gene: TRBJ2-3; clone size: NA; V gene: TRBV7-8; D gene: NA
CDR3 DNA: TGTGCCAGCAGCTGGGGGGTAGGAGATACGCAGTATTTT; CDR3 protein: CASSWGVGDTQYF; J gene: TRBJ2-3; clone size: NA; V gene: TRBV7-9; D gene: NA
CDR3 DNA: TGTGCCAGCAGCAAAAGGGGCGGCACAGATACGCAGTATTTT; CDR3 protein: CASSKRGGTDTQYF; J gene: TRBJ2-3; clone size: NA; V gene: TRBV21-1; D gene: NA
CDR3 DNA: TGTGCCAGCAGCCCGCAACGGACAGAAGTGAACACTGAAGCTTTCTTT; CDR3 protein: CASSPQRTEVNTEAFF; J gene: TRBJ1-1; clone size: NA; V gene: TRBV5-4; D gene: NA
CDR3 DNA: TGTGCCAGCAGCTTAACGGGACAGGGAATCACTGAAGCTTTCTTT; CDR3 protein: CASSLTGQGITEAFF; J gene: TRBJ1-1; clone size: NA; V gene: TRBV7-3; D gene: TRBD1
CDR3 DNA: TGTGCCATCAGCTTGAGCTCCTACAATGAGCAGTTCTTC; CDR3 protein: CAISLSSYNEQFF; J gene: TRBJ2-1; clone size: NA; V gene: TRBV10-3; D gene: NA
CDR3 DNA: TGTGCCAGCAGCTTAGATTTGGAGTCCGTGGACACTGAAGCTTTCTTT; CDR3 protein: CASSLDLESVDTEAFF; J gene: TRBJ1-1; clone size: NA; V gene: TRBV11-2; D gene: NA
CDR3 DNA: TGTGCCAGCAGCTTGAGACAGGCTGTTATTCTGAGCTCCTACAATGAGCAGTTCTTC; CDR3 protein: CASSLRQAVILSSYNEQFF; J gene: TRBJ2-1; clone size: once; V gene: TRBV7-2; D gene: NA
CDR3 DNA: TGTGCCAGCAGCTTCCTGGGTGAGGAGACCCAGTACTTC; CDR3 protein: CASSFLGEETQYF; J gene: TRBJ2-5; clone size: NA; V gene: TRBV11-3; D gene: NA
CDR3 DNA: TGTGCCAGCAGTGACGGACCGTACGAGCAGTACTTC; CDR3 protein: CASSDGPYEQYF; J gene: TRBJ2-7; clone size: NA; V gene: TRBV2; D gene: NA
CDR3 DNA: TGCAGCGTTCTAGGTGGGCAGGGGATCACCTCGAACACTGAAGCTTTCTTT; CDR3 protein: CSVLGGQGITSNTEAFF; J gene: TRBJ1-1; clone size: NA; V gene: TRBV29-1; D gene: NA
CDR3 DNA: TGCGCCAGCAGCCGCTCAGTTTTCTATGGCTACACCTTC; CDR3 protein: CASSRSVFYGYTF; J gene: TRBJ1-2; clone size: NA; V gene: TRBV5-1; D gene: NA
CDR3 DNA: TGTGCCAGCAGTTACTCCTCAGGGAGCTACGAGCAGTTCTTC; CDR3 protein: CASSYSSGSYEQFF; J gene: TRBJ2-1; clone size: once; V gene: TRBV6-5; D gene: NA
CDR3 DNA: TGTGCCAGCCTTGGGACAGGGCCCTTCTATGGCTACACCTTC; CDR3 protein: CASLGTGPFYGYTF; J gene: TRBJ1-2; clone size: once; V gene: TRBV2; D gene: TRBD1
CDR3 DNA: TGTGCCAGCAGCCGAATAGCGGGGGTGACAGATACGCAGTATTTT; CDR3 protein: CASSRIAGVTDTQYF; J gene: TRBJ2-3; clone size: NA; V gene: TRBV7-2; D gene: TRBD2
CDR3 DNA: TGCGCCAGCAGCTTCCAGCGGGGGAGCCAAGAGACCCAGTACTTC; CDR3 protein: CASSFQRGSQETQYF; J gene: TRBJ2-5; clone size: NA; V gene: TRBV5-1; D gene: TRBD2
CDR3 DNA: TGTGCCAGCAGCTTAGGGGGTAACTTCAATCAGCCCCAGCATTTT; CDR3 protein: CASSLGGNFNQPQHF; J gene: TRBJ1-5; clone size: NA; V gene: TRBV5-4; D gene: NA
CDR3 DNA: TGTGCCAGCTCACTACAGGGGCTATCCTACGAGCAGTACTTC; CDR3 protein: CASSLQGLSYEQYF; J gene: TRBJ2-7; clone size: NA; V gene: TRBV18; D gene: TRBD1
CDR3 DNA: TGTGCCAGCGACGCGGGGGTGACCGGGGAGCTGTTTTTT; CDR3 protein: CASDAGVTGELFF; J gene: TRBJ2-2; clone size: NA; V gene: TRBV9; D gene: TRBD2
CDR3 DNA: TGTGCCAGCAGTCGGACAGCCCAGGTCTATGGCTACACCTTC; CDR3 protein: CASSRTAQVYGYTF; J gene: TRBJ1-2; clone size: once; V gene: TRBV6-1; D gene: NA
CDR3 DNA: TGTGCCAGCAGCGATCCGCTGTTCTTC; CDR3 protein: CASSDPLFF; J gene: TRBJ2-1; clone size: NA; V gene: TRBV7-9; D gene: NA
CDR3 DNA: TGTGCCAGCAGTTTGACCGGGACAGGGCCCTACGAGCAGTACTTC; CDR3 protein: CASSLTGTGPYEQYF; J gene: TRBJ2-7; clone size: NA; V gene: TRBV27; D gene: TRBD1
CDR3 DNA: TGTGCCAGCTCACGTGGCTCGAGCTATGGCTACACCTTC; CDR3 protein: CASSRGSSYGYTF; J gene: TRBJ1-2; clone size: NA; V gene: TRBV18; D gene: NA
CDR3 DNA: TGTGCCAGCAGTGAAGCTGGGGCATATCTGGGCTACACCTTC; CDR3 protein: CASSEAGAYLGYTF; J gene: TRBJ1-2; clone size: NA; V gene: TRBV6-1; D gene: NA
CDR3 DNA: TGCGCCAGCAGTCGTCGGGGACAGGGTCAAGAGACCCAGTACTTC; CDR3 protein: CASSRRGQGQETQYF; J gene: TRBJ2-5; clone size: once; V gene: TRBV5-1; D gene: TRBD1
CDR3 DNA: TGTGCCAGCAGCGCCGGGCCCTCCCGGGGAGGCTACACCTTC; CDR3 protein: CASSAGPSRGGYTF; J gene: TRBJ1-2; clone size: once; V gene: TRBV25-1; D gene: NA
CDR3 DNA: TGCGCCAGCAGCTTGACTAGCGGAGGAGCGGTGCCAGATACGCAGTATTTT; CDR3 protein: CASSLTSGGAVPDTQYF; J gene: TRBJ2-3; clone size: NA; V gene: TRBV5-1; D gene: TRBD2
CDR3 DNA: TGCGCCAGCAGCCTAGGTAATCGTGGAGATACGCAGTATTTT; CDR3 protein: CASSLGNRGDTQYF; J gene: TRBJ2-3; clone size: NA; V gene: TRBV5-1; D gene: NA
CDR3 DNA: TGTGCCAGCTCACCCACCGTCGGGGGTTTGAATCAGCCCCAGCATTTT; CDR3 protein: CASSPTVGGLNQPQHF; J gene: TRBJ1-5; clone size: NA; V gene: TRBV18; D gene: NA
CDR3 DNA: TGTGCCAGCAGAATTAGCGGGGGACAAGAGACCCAGTACTTC; CDR3 protein: CASRISGGQETQYF; J gene: TRBJ2-5; clone size: NA; V gene: TRBV7-2; D gene: TRBD2
CDR3 DNA: TGTGCCAGTAGTACCCAGGGGGCAGCTAATGAAAAACTGTTTTTT; CDR3 protein: CASSTQGAANEKLFF; J gene: TRBJ1-4; clone size: NA; V gene: TRBV19; D gene: TRBD1
CDR3 DNA: TGCGCCAGCAGCGTGACAGGTGTGAACACTGAAGCTTTCTTT; CDR3 protein: CASSVTGVNTEAFF; J gene: TRBJ1-1; clone size: once; V gene: TRBV5-1; D gene: NA
CDR3 DNA: TGTGCCACCTCGTTGGACAGGGGGGGCTACGAGCAGTACTTC; CDR3 protein: CATSLDRGGYEQYF; J gene: TRBJ2-7; clone size: NA; V gene: TRBV27; D gene: TRBD1
CDR3 DNA: TGTGCCAGCAGCTTAGCGGGAGGTACGCAGTATTTT; CDR3 protein: CASSLAGGTQYF; J gene: TRBJ2-3; clone size: once; V gene: TRBV11-2; D gene: TRBD2
CDR3 DNA: TGTGCCAGCAGTTTTCGCCTTAACTATGGCTACACCTTC; CDR3 protein: CASSFRLNYGYTF; J gene: TRBJ1-2; clone size: NA; V gene: TRBV28; D gene: NA
CDR3 DNA: TGTGCCAGCAGGGAAGGGACAGGGGGCGGGTACGAGCAGTACTTC; CDR3 protein: CASREGTGGGYEQYF; J gene: TRBJ2-7; clone size: NA; V gene: TRBV6-1; D gene: TRBD1
CDR3 DNA: TGTGCCAGCAGTTTATCTGAGAGCTATGGCTACACCTTC; CDR3 protein: CASSLSESYGYTF; J gene: TRBJ1-2; clone size: NA; V gene: TRBV27; D gene: NA
CDR3 DNA: TGTGCCAGCAGCCCCGGGGTGGGGATGAACCAGCCCCAGCATTTT; CDR3 protein: CASSPGVGMNQPQHF; J gene: TRBJ1-5; clone size: once; V gene: TRBV7-9; D gene: NA
CDR3 DNA: TGTGCCAGCAGTGAGAGGGAAGCCAAGCCCGGGGAGCTGTTTTTT; CDR3 protein: CASSEREAKPGELFF; J gene: TRBJ2-2; clone size: NA; V gene: TRBV2; D gene: NA
CDR3 DNA: TGTGCCAGCAGCTTATTGTCAGATATTAGCAATCAGCCCCAGCATTTT; CDR3 protein: CASSLLSDISNQPQHF; J gene: TRBJ1-5; clone size: NA; V gene: TRBV7-9; D gene: NA
CDR3 DNA: TGTGCCAGCAGTTCGCGAGGGGTAGTAGATACGCAGTATTTT; CDR3 protein: CASSSRGVVDTQYF; J gene: TRBJ2-3; clone size: NA; V gene: TRBV27; D gene: NA
CDR3 DNA: TGTGCCAGCAGCTCCCTTCGGACTGCTCCCTACGAGCAGTACTTC; CDR3 protein: CASSSLRTAPYEQYF; J gene: TRBJ2-7; clone size: NA; V gene: TRBV5-6; D gene: NA
CDR3 DNA: TGTGCCAGCAGTGATTCTGGTTTGGACAGCAACTATGGCTACACCTTC; CDR3 protein: CASSDSGLDSNYGYTF; J gene: TRBJ1-2; clone size: NA; V gene: TRBV2; D gene: NA
CDR3 DNA: TGTGCCAGCAGCGCCGGGACACTCTACACAGATACGCAGTATTTT; CDR3 protein: CASSAGTLYTDTQYF; J gene: TRBJ2-3; clone size: NA; V gene: TRBV9; D gene: NA